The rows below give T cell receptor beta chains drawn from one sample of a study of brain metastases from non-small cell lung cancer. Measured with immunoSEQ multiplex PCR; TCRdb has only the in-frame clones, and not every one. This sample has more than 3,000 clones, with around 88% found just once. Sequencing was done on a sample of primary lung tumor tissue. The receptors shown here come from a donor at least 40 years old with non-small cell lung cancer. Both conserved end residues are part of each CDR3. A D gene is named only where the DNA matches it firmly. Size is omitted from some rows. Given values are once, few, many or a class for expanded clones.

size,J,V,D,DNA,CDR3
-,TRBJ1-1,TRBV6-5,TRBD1,TGTGCCAGCAGTTACGGAGGGACAGATGAAGCTTTCTTT,CASSYGGTDEAFF
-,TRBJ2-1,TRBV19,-,TGTGCCAGTAGTATTACGGGGAGTCTGTTCTTC,CASSITGSLFF
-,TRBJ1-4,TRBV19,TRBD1,TGTGCCAGTAGCCCGGGACAGCTAGCTTCTAATGAAAAACTGTTTTTT,CASSPGQLASNEKLFF
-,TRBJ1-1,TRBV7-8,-,TGTGCCAGCAGCTTAGATAGGGAAACTGAAGCTTTCTTT,CASSLDRETEAFF
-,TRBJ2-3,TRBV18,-,TGTGCCAGCTCACCAAAGGACAGACCGACGCAGTATTTT,CASSPKDRPTQYF
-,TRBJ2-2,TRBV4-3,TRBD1,TGCGCCAGCAGCAAGGACAGGGGGGACACCGGGGAGCTGTTTTTT,CASSKDRGDTGELFF
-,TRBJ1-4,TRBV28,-,TGTGCCAGCCTAGAAAGGGGGACGGAAAAACTGTTTTTT,CASLERGTEKLFF
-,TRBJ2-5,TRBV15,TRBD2,TGTGCCACCAGCATCCGACTAGCGGGGGGAATAGAGACCCAGTACTTC,CATSIRLAGGIETQYF
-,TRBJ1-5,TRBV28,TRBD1,TGTGCCAGCAGTCCCCCTGGGACAGGGAATCAGCCCCAGCATTTT,CASSPPGTGNQPQHF
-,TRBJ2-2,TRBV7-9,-,TGTGCCAGCAGCTTACGCCCGCCGACCGGGGAGCTGTTTTTT,CASSLRPPTGELFF
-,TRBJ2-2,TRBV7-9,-,TGTGCCATCCTAACTCACGGGGGCACCGGGGAGCTGTTTTTT,CAILTHGGTGELFF
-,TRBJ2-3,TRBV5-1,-,TGCGCCAGCAGCCGGCAGAGCGGCACAGATACGCAGTATTTT,CASSRQSGTDTQYF
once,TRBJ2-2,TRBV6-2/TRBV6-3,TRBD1,TGTGCCAGCAGTGGTCAACAGGGGGCGAACACCGGGGAGCTGTTTTTT,CASSGQQGANTGELFF
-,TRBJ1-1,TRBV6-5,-,TGTGCCAGCAGACACTCCGGGACAAGGGATCGAGAAGCTTTCTTT,CASRHSGTRDREAFF
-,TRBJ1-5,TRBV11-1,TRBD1,TGTGCCAGCAGCTCGACAGGGAATCAGCCCCAGCATTTT,CASSSTGNQPQHF
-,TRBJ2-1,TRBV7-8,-,TGTGCCAGCAGCTTATATGTGGGTACCTACAATGAGCAGTTCTTC,CASSLYVGTYNEQFF
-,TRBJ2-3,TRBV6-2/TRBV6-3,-,TGTGCCAGCAGTTACATAGATACGCAGTATTTT,CASSYIDTQYF
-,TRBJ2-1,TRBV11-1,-,TGTGCCAGCAGCTTAGGCGGGAACGTATACAATGAGCAGTTCTTC,CASSLGGNVYNEQFF
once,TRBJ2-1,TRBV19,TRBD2,TGTGCCAGTAGTTTGGGACTAGCGGGGTCAGGCTCCTACAATGAGCAGTTCTTC,CASSLGLAGSGSYNEQFF
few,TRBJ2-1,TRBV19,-,TGTGCCAGTACCTCGACAGAAACCTACAATGAGCAGTTCTTC,CASTSTETYNEQFF
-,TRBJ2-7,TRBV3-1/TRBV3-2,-,TGTGCCAGCAGCCAAGGGCCGAACGAGCAGTACTTC,CASSQGPNEQYF
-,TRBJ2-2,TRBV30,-,TGTGCCTGGAGTGTACGCAGCGTCGGGGAGCTGTTTTTT,CAWSVRSVGELFF
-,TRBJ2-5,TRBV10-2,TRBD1,TGCGCCAGCAGTTCAGAGAGGACAGGGAGCGTCGGGGAGACCCAGTACTTC,CASSSERTGSVGETQYF
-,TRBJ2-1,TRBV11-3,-,TGTGCCAGCAGCCAAAGGGCCTACAATGAGCAGTTCTTC,CASSQRAYNEQFF
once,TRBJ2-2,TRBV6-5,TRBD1,TGTGCCAGCAGTTACAGGGGGCGACTGACCGGGGAGCTGTTTTTT,CASSYRGRLTGELFF
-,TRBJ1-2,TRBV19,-,TGTGCCAGTAGTATCGGCAAAGGCTACACCTTC,CASSIGKGYTF
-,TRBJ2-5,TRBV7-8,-,TGTGCCAGCAGCTCGGATGGGGGGCTGAAGACCCAGTACTTC,CASSSDGGLKTQYF
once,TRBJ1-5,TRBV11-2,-,TGTGCCAGCAGCTTAGATGCGTTCAAACAGGGAAGAGGTAATCAGCCCCAGCATTTT,CASSLDAFKQGRGNQPQHF
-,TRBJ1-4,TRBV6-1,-,TGTGCCAGCAGTGGAGGGAGAATAGGGGTAACTAATGAAAAACTGTTTTTT,CASSGGRIGVTNEKLFF
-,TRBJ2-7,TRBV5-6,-,TGTGCCAGCAGCTTTCAATCTCTCCCGGGGAAAGGCTACGAGCAGTACTTC,CASSFQSLPGKGYEQYF
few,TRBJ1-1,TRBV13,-,TGTGCCAGCAGCTTAGGCGACAACACTGAAGCTTTCTTT,CASSLGDNTEAFF
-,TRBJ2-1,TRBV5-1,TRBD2,TGCGCCAGCTCAGGGGATAGCGGGATCTACAATGAGCAGTTCTTC,CASSGDSGIYNEQFF
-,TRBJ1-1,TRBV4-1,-,TGCGCCAGCAGCCAAGGGGACGGTCGGGGAACTGAAGCTTTCTTT,CASSQGDGRGTEAFF